A selection of T cell receptor beta chains follows, all from one sample in a study of blood T cell repertoires in COVID-19. Profiled with immunoSEQ multiplex PCR; TCRdb holds only in-frame clones, not every one. Altogether some 270,000 clones are present, approximately 92% being singletons, with the ten largest covering approximately 5%. Sequencing was performed on peripheral blood. Receptors were obtained from a woman aged 35 to 49 who had recovered from COVID-19. Both conserved end residues are part of each CDR3. A D gene is named only where the DNA matches it firmly. The size field is filled for only some rows; it gives once, few, many or a size class.

J	size	D	V	DNA	CDR3
TRBJ1-5	-	-	TRBV6-1	TGTGCCAGCAGTGAAGACAGGAGCGATAGCAATCAGCCCCAGCATTTT	CASSEDRSDSNQPQHF
TRBJ1-3	-	-	TRBV20-1	TGCAGTGCTAGTGGTCAGGGTCATGGAAACACCATATATTTT	CSASGQGHGNTIYF
TRBJ1-6	-	TRBD1	TRBV9	TGTGCCAGCAGCGTCCAGGCAGGGGGGAATTCACCCCTCCACTTT	CASSVQAGGNSPLHF
TRBJ2-3	-	-	TRBV14	TGTGCCAACCTAAGGGGACAACTCACAGATACGCAGTATTTT	CANLRGQLTDTQYF
TRBJ1-4	-	-	TRBV28	TGTGCCAGCGGGGAGGGATCGGCTAATGAAAAACTGTTTTTT	CASGEGSANEKLFF
TRBJ1-1	-	-	TRBV11-3	TGTGCCAGCAGCTTCGAGGTGGTGGGGGGAGCTTTCTTT	CASSFEVVGGAFF
TRBJ2-3	-	TRBD2	TRBV27	TGTGCCAGCAGTTTAAGTCCGACTAGCGGTTCGTATACGCAGTATTTT	CASSLSPTSGSYTQYF
TRBJ1-6	-	TRBD1	TRBV4-1	TGCGCCAGCAGCCAAGGGGGGGGACAGGGAGCCTCACCCCTCCACTTT	CASSQGGGQGASPLHF
TRBJ1-1	-	TRBD1	TRBV28	TGTGCCAGCAGTTTACCCGGAAAGGGGGCGGGTGAAGCTTTCTTT	CASSLPGKGAGEAFF
TRBJ2-6	-	TRBD1	TRBV4-3	TGCGCCAGCAGCCAACTAGACAGGGGGATCGTCCTGACTTTC	CASSQLDRGIVLTF
TRBJ2-5	-	-	TRBV2	TGTGCCAGCAGTTCTGTCACCGGCAGGGGAGAGACCCAGTACTTC	CASSSVTGRGETQYF
TRBJ1-1	-	-	TRBV6-1	TGTGCCAGCAGTGAACGGTCCCCGTTAAGAGAAGCTTTCTTT	CASSERSPLREAFF
TRBJ2-7	-	-	TRBV3-1/TRBV3-2	TGTGCCAGCAGCCAAGGGGGGGGCTCTCGGGAGCAGTACTTC	CASSQGGGSREQYF
TRBJ2-2	-	TRBD1	TRBV10-1	TGCGCCAGCAGTGAGTCTCGGGGACAGGGCTGGAACACCGGGGAGCTGTTTTTT	CASSESRGQGWNTGELFF
TRBJ2-3	-	-	TRBV10-3	TGTGCCAACGTACTAGTAGGCAGCACAGATACGCAGTATTTT	CANVLVGSTDTQYF
TRBJ2-5	-	TRBD2	TRBV2	TGTGCCAGCAGTGCCAACGGACTAGGAGAAGAGACCCAGTACTTC	CASSANGLGEETQYF
TRBJ1-5	-	-	TRBV5-1	TGCGCCAGCAGCTTGGGCCCCGCAGGGGCGTTGGGTATTGAGCCCCAGCATTTT	CASSLGPAGALGIEPQHF
TRBJ2-5	-	-	TRBV5-8	TGTGCCAGCAGCCCTCGTGTAGCACGCGAGACCCAGTACTTC	CASSPRVARETQYF
TRBJ1-1	-	-	TRBV5-6	TGTGCCAGCAGCTTGATGGGCAGGGGCATGAACACTGAAGCTTTCTTT	CASSLMGRGMNTEAFF
TRBJ1-5	-	-	TRBV28	TGTGCCACCTTAAGGTGGAGAGGGAATCAGCCCCAGCATTTT	CATLRWRGNQPQHF
TRBJ1-6	-	-	TRBV27	TGTGCCAGCAACCCCTCGACAGGACATAATTCACCCCTCCACTTT	CASNPSTGHNSPLHF
TRBJ2-6	-	TRBD2	TRBV30	TGTGCCTGGAGTGTCCCTAGCGGGAGGGCCTCTGGGGCCAACGTCCTGACTTTC	CAWSVPSGRASGANVLTF
TRBJ2-4	-	TRBD2	TRBV27	TGTGCCAGCACCTCGCGGGGGGTCGCACAAAACATTCAGTACTTC	CASTSRGVAQNIQYF
TRBJ1-1	once	-	TRBV7-9	TGTGCCAGCAGCTCGAGGGCAGGAAAGAACACTGAAGCTTTCTTT	CASSSRAGKNTEAFF
TRBJ2-3	-	-	TRBV5-1	TGCGCCAGCAGCTTCCGAGGTAGCGGTACTAGCACAGATACGCAGTATTTT	CASSFRGSGTSTDTQYF
TRBJ2-7	once	TRBD2	TRBV28	TGTGCCAGCAGTCCCGGCCCGGGACTAGCGGGGGGGCCGGGCGAGCAGTACTTC	CASSPGPGLAGGPGEQYF
TRBJ2-2	once	-	TRBV29-1	TGCAGCGTCATGCTACAGGGCCCCGGGGAGCTGTTTTTT	CSVMLQGPGELFF
TRBJ1-4	once	-	TRBV4-1	TGCGCCAGCAGCCAAACAGGGTCCACTAATGAAAAACTGTTTTTT	CASSQTGSTNEKLFF
TRBJ1-1	once	-	TRBV30	TGTGCCTGGAGAAAGGGAGGGGACACTGAAGCTTTCTTT	CAWRKGGDTEAFF
TRBJ1-1	once	-	TRBV18	TGTGCCAGCTCACCATATGGGGGGACGAACACTGAAGCTTTCTTT	CASSPYGGTNTEAFF
TRBJ1-1	-	TRBD1	TRBV28	TGTGCCAGCAGGACAGGGAGTTCGGTGAACACTGAAGCTTTCTTT	CASRTGSSVNTEAFF
TRBJ2-3	few	-	TRBV12-3/TRBV12-4	TGTGCCAGCAGCGTATTTAGAGATACGCAGTATTTT	CASSVFRDTQYF
TRBJ2-5	-	-	TRBV10-3	TGTGCCTCCTCAGCTCGGGGGGCAGAAGAGACCCAGTACTTC	CASSARGAEETQYF
TRBJ2-3	-	-	TRBV10-2	TGCGCCAGCAGTAGACCCGGAGAGCCAGATACGCAGTATTTT	CASSRPGEPDTQYF
TRBJ1-2	-	-	TRBV14	TGTGCCAGCAGCCAAGGATCAGGGGACTATGGCTACACCTTC	CASSQGSGDYGYTF
TRBJ2-5	-	TRBD2	TRBV7-2	TGTGCCAGCAGCTTCACTAGCGGTCAGAGTGGCCAGTACTTC	CASSFTSGQSGQYF
TRBJ2-7	few	-	TRBV9	TGTGCCAGCAGCCATAGGACAGAGGCCTACGAGCAGTACTTC	CASSHRTEAYEQYF
TRBJ1-2	-	-	TRBV12-3/TRBV12-4	TGTGCCAGCAGTTATAATCAGGGCTATGGCTACACCTTC	CASSYNQGYGYTF
TRBJ2-3	-	-	TRBV10-3	TGTGCCATCAGTGGCCCTAGCGAGGTCACAGATACGCAGTATTTT	CAISGPSEVTDTQYF
TRBJ2-7	-	TRBD1	TRBV19	TGTGCCAGTAGCCTACAGACAGGGGTGGACGAGCAGTACTTC	CASSLQTGVDEQYF